This TCR beta chain was observed in a study of cytomegalovirus exposure and HLA in healthy donors. PCR was performed using 60 Vbeta and 13 Jbeta primers. Data came from immunoSEQ multiplex PCR; TCRdb stores just in-frame clones and leaves some out. Of 150,000 to 200,000 clones in the sample, approximately 82% were seen once. Germline CDR1 and CDR2: MGHRA and YSYEKL. V was shortened by 4 bases and J by 5 bases, with 14 bases between the two germline ends. The CDR3 consists of 14 residues. The sequence derives from a woman aged 18-29 years in good health and CMV-seronegative. The genes are TRBV4-1 and TRBJ1-2, with D possibly matching TRBD1 (6 bases). Specimen: PBMCs. CDR3 in amino acids: CASSLISDRYGYTF. CDR3 nucleotides: TGCGCCAGCAGCCTAATATCGGACAGATATGGCTACACCTTC.